This T cell receptor (beta chain) was recorded in a study of blood T cell repertoires in COVID-19. About the study: Samples of COVID-19 (acute and convalescent) were obtained from the United States, Italy and Spain.

Study processing details: For nucleated cells, counts were estimated from reference gene primer amplification. TCRdb's copy holds only in-frame clones and misses some; the assay was immunoSEQ multiplex PCR. The V and J calls and clone size were taken over from that table, and D and trimming were inferred from the DNA. The sample yields 80,000 or so clones, around nine tenths seen once. The CDR3 spans 15 residues. The J segment lost 1 base and the V segment lost 7 bases, leaving 8 bases of the junction unmatched. Germline V lookup: CDR1 MNHEY, CDR2 SVGAGI. The sequence was obtained from a human donor in a cohort sampled during active COVID-19. Sequences were obtained from peripheral blood. This rearrangement joins TRBV6-5 to TRBJ2-3, with TRBD1 matching over 7 bases. In DNA form, the CDR3 reads TGTGCCAGCACACCTAACAGGGGTGGCACAGATACGCAGTATTTT. This gives the protein CASTPNRGGTDTQYF.